Shown below are 24 T cell receptor beta chains from a single sample sequenced in a study of T cells in Graves' hyperthyroidism and ophthalmopathy (dated by TCRdb to about 2019). Libraries were made using multiplex PCR. For sequencing, an Illumina HiSeq 2000 was employed. The TCR beta CDR3 regions were amplified from RNA transcripts. For the first round of RT-PCR on the TCR CDR3, the HTBI primer set was used together with the Qiagen OneStep RT-PCR kit. The raw public data were reprocessed by TCRdb itself: fastp quality trimming at Q25, MiXCR clonotype calling, in-frame beta chains only. Records with the same CDR3 protein are collapsed into one entry carrying the most frequent genes and DNA. The sample table lists roughly 250,000 distinct CDR3 sequences, approximately 15% of them with a count of one. The leading ten clones occupy 13% of the sample. The source material was blood. These receptors were taken from a woman between 40 and 55 years old with Graves' hyperthyroidism that later progressed to Graves' ophthalmopathy.

This clonotype was counted many times. The chain's CDR3 is CASSLGLLGEQYF. DNA for the CDR3: TGTGCCAGCAGTTTGGGACTTCTAGGCGAGCAGTACTTC. The chain couples TRBV12-3 or TRBV12-4 to TRBJ2-7, with D perhaps matching TRBD2 (6 bases). The germline V and J ends were trimmed by 3 bases and 6 bases, with 12 bases remaining between them. The CDR3 loop spans 13 amino acids.

The sample holds many counts of this clonotype. The CDR3 protein is CASFAAYNTEAFF. The CDR3 bases are TGTGCCAGCTTTGCAGCATACAACACTGAAGCTTTCTTT. J is TRBJ1-1 and V is TRBV27, with no clear D. The CDR3 loop spans 13 amino acids. V shed 8 bases and J shed 2 bases, with 12 bases lying between them. Germline CDR1 and CDR2: MNHEY and SMNVEV (reference sequence).

In this sample, this clonotype turned up many times. This chain links TRBV7-3 with TRBJ2-1; D is tentatively TRBD1 or TRBD2 (5 bases each). The CDR3 runs 15 residues. CDR1 SGHTA and CDR2 FQGTGA come from the germline V gene. The V and J ends lost 4 bases and 4 bases respectively, with 14 bases between them. CDR3 protein: CASSSRRGGYNEQFF. The CDR3 nucleotides read TGTGCCAGCAGCTCCCGACGGGGCGGATACAATGAGCAGTTCTTC.

Many counts were recorded for this clonotype. The chain joins TRBV27 to TRBJ2-7; 7 nucleotides line up with TRBD2. This CDR3 contains 16 residues. V was pared by 5 bases and J by 1 base, with 11 bases of the junction left unmatched. From germline, CDR1 is MNHEY and CDR2 SMNVEV (reference sequence). The CDR3 nucleotides are TGTGCCAGCAGTCAAATCGGACCTAGCGGATCCTACGAGCAGTACTTC. As protein: CASSQIGPSGSYEQYF.

This clonotype was found many times. The CDR3 DNA reads as TGTGCCAGCAGCAGGGACAGGGCCTACGAGCAGTACTTC. Protein: CASSRDRAYEQYF. V is TRBV7-8 and J is TRBJ2-7; TRBD1 agrees at 9 bases. Unmatched junction bases numbered 1, after V lost 5 bases and J lost 2 bases. Germline V gives CDR1 SGHVS, CDR2 FQNEAQ. There are 13 residues in the CDR3. Full variable domain (missing parts from reference TRBV7-8 and TRBJ2-7): GAGVSQSPRYKVAKRGQDVALRCDPISGHVSLFWYQQALGQGPEFLTYFQNEAQLDKSGLPSDRFFAERPEGSVSTLKIQRTQQEDSAVYLCASSRDRAYEQYFGPGTRLTVT.

This clonotype showed up many times. The CDR3 bases are TGCAGTGCTAGAGATCTGACCCTCTCCGGTGAAGCTTTCTTT. The encoded protein is CSARDLTLSGEAFF. The chain is built from TRBV20-1 and TRBJ1-1; D gene ambiguous. Per the germline V gene, CDR1 is DFQATT and CDR2 is SNEGSKA (reference sequence). The CDR3 is 14 residues long. Trimming left V 0 bases short and J 7 bases short, with 15 bases between.

This chain joins TRBV11-2 and TRBJ1-1; 7 bases line up with TRBD1. Unmatched junction bases numbered 11, after V lost 1 base and J lost 0 bases. This CDR3 contains 18 residues. Germline V CDR1 and CDR2: SGHAT, FQNNGV. The CDR3 coding sequence is TGTGCCAGCAGCTTAGGCCCGACAGGGACCCCCATGAACACTGAAGCTTTCTTT. It codes for CASSLGPTGTPMNTEAFF.

This clonotype was seen more than once but under ten times. This sequence joins TRBV19 and TRBJ2-7; TRBD2 might be the D (5 bases). CDR1 and CDR2 from the germline V gene are LNHDA and SQIVND (reference sequence). The CDR3 runs 14 residues. The V gene lost 2 bases and the J gene lost 2 bases, with 10 bases spanning the gap. CDR3 DNA sequence: TGTGCCAGTAGTATAACCGGGATAACCTACGAGCAGTACTTC. It yields the protein CASSITGITYEQYF. Drawing the rest from reference TRBV19 and TRBJ2-7, the complete variable domain is DGGITQSPKYLFRKEGQNVTLSCEQNLNHDAMYWYRQDPGQGLRLIYYSQIVNDFQKGDIAEGYSVSREKKESFPLTVTSAQKNPTAFYLCASSITGITYEQYFGPGTRLTVT.

This clonotype was observed many times. The rearrangement uses TRBV3-1 and TRBJ2-6; possibly TRBD2 for D (7 bases). Germline CDR1 and CDR2: LGHDT and YNNKEL (reference sequence). Trimming removed 5 bases from V and 4 bases from J, with 15 bases in between. The CDR3 loop spans 16 amino acids. The CDR3, as DNA: TGTGCCAGCAGCTACGGTGCGGGGGCCGGGGCCAACGTCCTGACTTTC. This codes for CASSYGAGAGANVLTF.

This clonotype was found many times. The chain carries TRBV20-1 and TRBJ1-1; a weak D match, TRBD1 (6 bases). CDR3 length: 11 residues. Germline V gene lookup returns CDR1 DFQATT and CDR2 SNEGSKA (reference sequence). CDR3 nucleotide sequence: TGCAGGGGGGGCCCGAACACTGAAGCTTTCTTT. It translates to CRGGPNTEAFF.

This chain connects TRBV6-2 or TRBV6-3 to TRBJ2-7, with D unclear. The CDR3 contains 13 residues. From germline, CDR1 is MNHEY and CDR2 SVGEGT. With 7 bases removed from V and 2 bases from J, the gap between germline ends came to 12 bases. The CDR3 loop is CASMPGTTYEQYF. The DNA for the CDR3 is TGTGCCAGCATGCCGGGTACGACCTACGAGCAGTACTTC.

This clonotype came up many times. This sequence joins TRBV10-3 and TRBJ2-7; 9 nucleotides align to TRBD1. Looked up from germline, CDR1 is ENHRY and CDR2 is SYGVKD. This CDR3 has 14 residues. The J segment lost 5 bases and the V segment lost 5 bases, leaving 7 bases of the junction unmatched. CDR3 sequence reads: CAISRDREVDEQYF. Written as DNA, the CDR3 is TGTGCCATCAGTCGGGACAGGGAGGTTGACGAGCAGTACTTC.

This chain joins TRBV2 and TRBJ1-2; D gene uncertain. Germline CDR1 is SNHLY and CDR2 is FYNNEI. Trimming took 6 bases from V and 12 from J, leaving 11 bases between them. There are 10 residues in the CDR3. The CDR3 sequence: CASSGLFHTF. Written as DNA, the CDR3 is TGTGCCAGCAGCGGACTGTTTCACACCTTC.

This clonotype was picked up many times. The chain combines TRBV28 with TRBJ1-1; TRBD1 aligns across 8 bases. Germline V gives CDR1 MDHEN, CDR2 SYDVKM. The CDR3 is made up of 15 amino acids. V trimming: 10 bases; J trimming: 3 bases; junction bases outside the gene matches: 13. This CDR3 reads CATISGGAMDTEAFF. For the CDR3, the DNA is TGTGCCACTATTTCAGGGGGCGCGATGGACACTGAAGCTTTCTTT.

The CDR3 nucleotides read TGTGCCAGCAGCTTGGAGGCAGGGGCGGCTAATGAAAAACTGTTTTTT. Translation gives CASSLEAGAANEKLFF. The chain recombines TRBV5-5 with TRBJ1-4, with a weak D call TRBD1 (6 bases). The germline gives CDR1 SGHKS, CDR2 YYEKEE (reference sequence). This CDR3 contains 16 residues. V was clipped by 0 bases and J by 3 bases, with 12 bases between them.

V usage is TRBV28 and J usage is TRBJ1-3; no firm D call. Between the trimmed V and J ends, which lost 5 bases and 4 bases, there was a span of 15 bases. The germline CDR1 and CDR2 sequences are MDHEN and SYDVKM. CDR3 length: 15 residues. CDR3 loop: CASSTGKPSGNTIYF. As DNA, the CDR3 is TGTGCCAGCAGTACCGGGAAACCAAGCGGAAACACCATATATTTT.

The sample holds one count of this clonotype. J is TRBJ1-1 and V is TRBV18; 11 nucleotides align to TRBD1. The V and J ends lost 1 base and 6 bases, in that order; junction bases with no gene match: 10. CDR1 is KGHSH and CDR2 is LQKENI in the germline V gene. The CDR3 runs to 17 residues. The CDR3 nucleotides read TGTGCCAGCTCACCACGAAATTTAGGACAGGGGGCTTCTGAAGCTTTCTTT. Protein sequence: CASSPRNLGQGASEAFF.

Ten or more counts support this clonotype. The chain recombines TRBV5-1 with TRBJ1-1, with D unclear. The germline V gene has CDR1 SGHRS and CDR2 YFSETQ. The CDR3 length is 16 residues. V dropped 0 bases and J dropped 1 base, with 13 bases sitting between them. The CDR3 protein is CASSLAPTVGNTEAFF. Written as DNA, the CDR3 is TGCGCCAGCAGCTTGGCCCCGACCGTGGGGAACACTGAAGCTTTCTTT.

This clonotype was observed at least ten times. V usage is TRBV7-3 and J usage is TRBJ2-3, with D maybe TRBD2 (5 bases). The CDR3 contains 15 residues. V shed 2 bases and J shed 0 bases, with 9 bases lying between them. Germline V gene sequence: CDR1 SGHTA, CDR2 FQGTGA. The CDR3: CASSLRGASTDTQYF. In nucleotides, the CDR3 is TGTGCCAGCAGCTTACGGGGAGCTAGCACAGATACGCAGTATTTT.

The chain links TRBV7-9 to TRBJ2-5; 11 bases line up with TRBD1. This CDR3 contains 12 residues. Germline CDR1 reads SEHNR; CDR2 reads FQNEAQ (reference sequence). V was pared by 5 bases and J by 10 bases, with 3 bases of the junction left unmatched. CDR3 coding DNA: TGTGCCAGCAGCGAAGGGACAGGGGGCCAGTACTTC. Translated, it gives CASSEGTGGQYF.

This clonotype was seen repeatedly, ten times or more. Germline and junction disagree at one end, which may indicate a read error. The V call is TRBV10-2, the J call TRBJ2-2; either TRBD1 or TRBD2 may fit D (5 bases each). CDR1 WSHSY and CDR2 SAAADI come from the germline V gene. The CDR3 has 14 amino acids. The CDR3 loop is CATSGTANTGELFF. In DNA form, the CDR3 reads TGCGCCACCAGTGGGACCGCCAACACCGGGGAGCTGTTTTTT.

This clonotype was recorded many times. This chain links TRBV30 with TRBJ2-6; 7 bases match TRBD2. This CDR3 spans 15 amino acids. CDR1 and CDR2 from the germline V gene are GTSNPN and SVGIG (reference sequence). Trimming at V came to 3 bases and at J to 2 bases, leaving 4 bases not matched to a gene. Written as DNA, the CDR3 is TGTGCCTGGAGGCGGGGGAGGGCTGGGGCCAACGTCCTGACTTTC. Translation: CAWRRGRAGANVLTF.

This clonotype was seen at least ten times. V gene TRBV2 combines with J gene TRBJ2-5; TRBD2 might be the D (6 bases). Germline CDR1 SNHLY, CDR2 FYNNEI. The CDR3 is 13 amino acids. Trimming took off 3 bases at V and 2 bases at J, with 7 bases between the two ends. The CDR3 nucleotides are TGTGCCAGCAGTGAGGGACTGCAAGAGACCCAGTACTTC. Translated, it gives CASSEGLQETQYF.

The chain employs TRBV11-1 and TRBJ1-1, with 8 bases matching TRBD1. The CDR3 runs to 17 residues. Per germline, CDR1 SGHAT and CDR2 FQDESV (reference sequence). J lost 5 bases, V lost 3 bases, and 14 bases had no gene match. The CDR3 loop reads CASSFPTGANDWTEAFF. The CDR3 coding sequence is TGTGCCAGCAGCTTTCCGACAGGGGCGAATGATTGGACTGAAGCTTTCTTT.